This entry lists 14 T cell receptor beta chains sequenced from one sample in a study of tumor-infiltrating lymphocytes in localized non-small cell lung cancer. Repertoires were generated with immunoSEQ multiplex PCR, while TCRdb's copy carries only in-frame clones and drops some. The sample has roughly 30,000 clones, approximately 85% seen once; the top ten hold under 2.5%. Sequencing was performed on lung tumor tissue. These TCRs come from a human donor with non-small cell lung cancer.

The V and J genes are TRBV7-9 and TRBJ1-2; maybe TRBD1 (6 bases). Germline loops: CDR1 SEHNR, CDR2 FQNEAQ (reference sequence). This CDR3 has 16 residues. The ends were cut back, 3 bases at V and 3 bases at J, with 17 bases in the middle. CDR3 DNA sequence: TGTGCCAGCAGCTTCCCCGGGACAACGTTCGACTATGGCTACACCTTC. Protein sequence: CASSFPGTTFDYGYTF.

This chain uses TRBV10-3 with TRBJ2-3; 15 bases line up with TRBD2. CDR3 length equals 17 residues. V trimming: 3 bases; J trimming: 1 base; junction bases outside the gene matches: 2. The germline V gene has CDR1 ENHRY and CDR2 SYGVKD. CDR3 nucleotide sequence: TGTGCCATCAGTGATAGGACTAGCGGGGGGGGCACAGATACGCAGTATTTT. Translated, it gives CAISDRTSGGGTDTQYF.

The chain recombines TRBV7-8 with TRBJ1-2, with a weak D call TRBD1 (6 bases). The CDR3 has 14 amino acids. Germline loops: CDR1 SGHVS, CDR2 FQNEAQ. V was clipped by 5 bases and J by 0 bases, with 10 bases between them. The CDR3 DNA reads TGTGCCAGCAGCCCAGGGGTATCTAACTATGGCTACACCTTC. It is translated as CASSPGVSNYGYTF. The whole variable domain, filled in from reference TRBV7-8 and TRBJ1-2, reads GAGVSQSPRYKVAKRGQDVALRCDPISGHVSLFWYQQALGQGPEFLTYFQNEAQLDKSGLPSDRFFAERPEGSVSTLKIQRTQQEDSAVYLCASSPGVSNYGYTFGSGTRLTVV.

CDR3 sequence (DNA): TGTGCCAGCAGTACAACAGGGGCCCCCTACGAGCAGTACTTC. Amino acid sequence: CASSTTGAPYEQYF. The chain is built from TRBV25-1 and TRBJ2-7; 7 nucleotides line up with TRBD1. J lost 2 bases, V lost 5 bases, and 6 bases had no gene match. This CDR3 is built from 14 residues. Germline values: CDR1 MGHDK, CDR2 SYGVNS.

The chain carries TRBV5-4 and TRBJ1-6; D is unresolved. Per the germline V gene, CDR1 is SGHNT and CDR2 is YYREEE (reference sequence). This CDR3 region has 13 residues. Trimming took off 2 bases at V and 8 bases at J, with 8 bases between the two ends. The CDR3 nucleotides are TGTGCCAGCAGCTTTACGAACGATTCACCCCTCCACTTT. Its protein product is CASSFTNDSPLHF.

The chain combines TRBV10-2 with TRBJ2-1; the match to TRBD1 covers 7 bases. The germline V gene encodes CDR1 WSHSY and CDR2 SAAADI. The CDR3 has 15 amino acids. J lost 8 bases, V lost 7 bases, and 14 bases had no gene match. The CDR3 sequence: CASKKDRAELDEQFF. CDR3 nucleotides: TGCGCCAGCAAAAAAGACAGGGCCGAGCTGGATGAGCAGTTCTTC.

This clone turned up a few times. J is TRBJ1-6 and V is TRBV6-5, with D tentatively TRBD1 (5 bases). Germline loops: CDR1 MNHEY, CDR2 SVGAGI. Trimming pared 1 base from V and 10 bases from J, leaving 14 bases between. The CDR3 spans 15 residues. The CDR3: CASSYYNRRQSPLHF. CDR3 sequence (DNA): TGTGCCAGCAGTTACTATAACAGGCGGCAATCACCCCTCCACTTT.

The rearrangement links TRBV6-5 to TRBJ2-2, with TRBD1 matching 7 bases. V shed 0 bases and J 7 bases; nucleotides not matched to a gene: 5. Germline V gives CDR1 MNHEY, CDR2 SVGAGI. The CDR3 consists of 15 residues. The CDR3 loop reads CASSYSGTVYGELFF. CDR3 in DNA: TGTGCCAGCAGTTACTCCGGGACAGTGTACGGGGAGCTGTTTTTT.

This sequence joins TRBV7-8 and TRBJ2-7; 14 positions match TRBD2. The germline V gene encodes CDR1 SGHVS and CDR2 FQNEAQ. The CDR3 contains 16 residues. The V segment lost 4 bases and the J segment 1 base; nucleotides outside the gene matches: 3. The CDR3 DNA reads TGTGCCAGCAGCTGGGGACTAGCGGGGGCATCCTACGAGCAGTACTTC. It translates to CASSWGLAGASYEQYF.

The chain carries TRBV5-4 and TRBJ2-1, with D tentatively TRBD1 (6 bases). This CDR3 region has 13 residues. Between the trimmed V and J ends, which lost 4 bases and 3 bases, there was a span of 8 bases. Germline CDR1 and CDR2: SGHNT and YYREEE (reference sequence). CDR3 DNA sequence: TGTGCCAGCAGCCAGACAGGCTACAATGAGCAGTTCTTC. This translates into CASSQTGYNEQFF.

The chain links TRBV14 to TRBJ2-7; 9 bases align to TRBD2. Trimming removed 6 bases from V and 4 bases from J; junction bases left unmatched: 4. The CDR3 spans 13 residues. The germline CDR1 and CDR2 sequences are SGHDN and FVKESK. The CDR3 is CASRAGGVYEQYF. CDR3 coding DNA: TGTGCCAGCAGAGCGGGGGGCGTGTACGAGCAGTACTTC.

This clone was counted a few times. The junction shows a germline mismatch at one end, possibly a read error. The chain uses TRBV14 and TRBJ2-1, with a tentative D call TRBD2 (6 bases). The CDR3 length is 13 residues. Germline V lookup: CDR1 SGHDN, CDR2 FVKESK. The CDR3 here is CASSQDRRGLPIF. Written as DNA, the CDR3 is TGTGCCAGCAGCCAAGATAGGCGGGGACTCCCCATCTTC.

This clone was counted only a few times. This chain links TRBV19 with TRBJ1-1; tentatively, D is TRBD1 (6 bases). The germline V and J ends were trimmed by 10 bases and 7 bases, with 16 bases remaining between them. The CDR3 consists of 12 residues. Looked up from germline, CDR1 is LNHDA and CDR2 is SQIVND (reference sequence). The CDR3 nucleotides read TGTGCCATTCAGGGGCAAGGCCTTGAAGCTTTCTTT. Translation: CAIQGQGLEAFF.

The chain uses TRBV6-6 and TRBJ2-1, with D unclear. The CDR3 has 13 residues. The V and J ends lost 4 bases and 1 base respectively, with 5 bases between them. The germline gives CDR1 MNHNY, CDR2 SVGAGI (reference sequence). CDR3 protein: CASSLESYNEQFF. The CDR3 nucleotides are TGTGCCAGCAGTTTAGAATCCTACAATGAGCAGTTCTTC.